One sample yielded the 17 T cell receptor beta chains listed below, sequenced in a study of blood T cell repertoires in COVID-19. Clones were sequenced by immunoSEQ multiplex PCR, and TCRdb holds only the in-frame ones, with some missing. The data show roughly 300,000 clones, with 83% seen just once and around 10% held by the top ten. Sequencing was done on a sample of peripheral blood. The origin of the receptors is a woman between 45 and 60 years old who had recovered from COVID-19.

This chain uses TRBV5-4 with TRBJ2-1; 7 bases fit TRBD2. Trimming cost V 0 bases and J 2 bases; bases outside gene matches: 5. The CDR3 length is 16 residues. CDR1 and CDR2 from the germline V gene are SGHNT and YYREEE (reference sequence). CDR3: CASSLGGGGPYNEQFF. DNA of the CDR3: TGTGCCAGCAGCTTGGGGGGGGGAGGACCCTACAATGAGCAGTTCTTC.

This sequence joins TRBV27 and TRBJ1-1; 8 nucleotides align to TRBD1. The CDR3 spans 16 residues. V was clipped by 5 bases and J by 3 bases; unmatched bases: 11. Germline V gene lookup returns CDR1 MNHEY and CDR2 SMNVEV (reference sequence). As DNA, the CDR3 is TGTGCCAGCAGTCAGGACAGGGCCGGAAGATACACTGAAGCTTTCTTT. Its translation: CASSQDRAGRYTEAFF.

This clone was counted a single time. This rearrangement joins TRBV25-1 to TRBJ1-3; 7 positions agree with TRBD1. Per germline, CDR1 MGHDK and CDR2 SYGVNS. V was clipped by 2 bases and J by 4 bases; unmatched bases: 2. CDR3 size: 14 residues. The chain's CDR3 is CASSERGQGNTIYF. CDR3 bases: TGTGCCAGCAGTGAAAGGGGACAGGGAAACACCATATATTTT. Full variable domain (remainder filled in from reference TRBV25-1 and TRBJ1-3): EADIYQTPRYLVIGTGKKITLECSQTMGHDKMYWYQQDPGMELHLIHYSYGVNSTEKGDLSSESTVSRIRTEHFPLTLESARPSHTSQYLCASSERGQGNTIYFGEGSWLTVV.

The rearrangement uses TRBV27 and TRBJ2-1, with TRBD2 matching over 13 bases. Germline CDR1 MNHEY, CDR2 SMNVEV (reference sequence). V lost 6 bases to trimming and J lost 4 bases; unmatched junction nucleotides: 3. This CDR3 spans 15 amino acids. CDR3 DNA: TGTGCCAGCAGGGCGACTAGCGGGAGGTACAATGAGCAGTTCTTC. Its translation: CASRATSGRYNEQFF.

The chain combines TRBV6-4 with TRBJ1-1, with a tentative D call TRBD1 (6 bases). V was clipped by 5 bases and J by 6 bases, with 16 bases between them. The CDR3 contains 14 residues. Per the germline V gene, CDR1 is MRHNA and CDR2 is SNTAGT. As DNA, the CDR3 is TGTGCCAGCAGTCCTACAGGGCTCATTCCTGAAGCTTTCTTT. The encoded protein is CASSPTGLIPEAFF.

This clone was detected once. The rearrangement joins TRBV7-2 to TRBJ2-3, with unresolved D. Trimming took off 6 bases at V and 4 bases at J, with 8 bases between the two ends. CDR1 is SGHTA, CDR2 FQGNSA, per germline. This CDR3 region has 12 residues. CDR3: CASSTPADTQYF. The DNA for the CDR3 is TGTGCCAGCAGTACCCCGGCAGATACGCAGTATTTT.

The V call is TRBV27, the J call TRBJ2-3, with a weak D call TRBD1 (6 bases). The CDR3 spans 14 residues. Germline values: CDR1 MNHEY, CDR2 SMNVEV (reference sequence). The ends were cut back, 6 bases at V and 4 bases at J, with 14 bases in the middle. The CDR3 protein is CASSPPSGADTQYF. The CDR3 DNA is TGTGCCAGCAGCCCACCCTCAGGGGCAGATACGCAGTATTTT.

CDR3 region: CASSNRVGGASSYEQYF. Written as DNA, the CDR3 is TGCGCCAGCAGCAACCGCGTAGGGGGGGCGAGTTCCTACGAGCAGTACTTC. This chain joins TRBV5-1 and TRBJ2-7; D perhaps matches TRBD2 (7 bases). Looked up from germline, CDR1 is SGHRS and CDR2 is YFSETQ. V was cut by 4 bases and J by 1 base, with 21 bases left in between. The CDR3 has 17 amino acids.

The rearrangement uses TRBV7-2 and TRBJ1-6; D gene uncertain. This CDR3 spans 14 amino acids. Germline V gene data show CDR1 as SGHTA and CDR2 as FQGNSA. Trimming left V 5 bases short and J 9 bases short, with 14 bases between. CDR3 DNA: TGTGCCAGCAGCCCAACACCGACTGGTTCACCCCTCCACTTT. Its protein product is CASSPTPTGSPLHF. Based on the CDR3 plus reference TRBV7-2 and TRBJ1-6, the full variable domain is GAGVSQSPSNKVTEKGKDVELRCDPISGHTALYWYRQSLGQGLEFLIYFQGNSAPDKSGLPSDRFSAERTGGSVSTLTIQRTQQEDSAVYLCASSPTPTGSPLHFGNGTRLTVT.

The rearrangement uses TRBV28 and TRBJ2-7, with D perhaps matching TRBD1 (7 bases). The CDR3 loop spans 14 amino acids. V was trimmed by 3 bases and J by 3 bases, leaving 12 bases between them. Germline values: CDR1 MDHEN, CDR2 SYDVKM. Written as DNA, the CDR3 is TGTGCCAGCAGTTTTTCCCAGGGGGGCTACGAGCAGTACTTC. Encoded protein: CASSFSQGGYEQYF.

The rearrangement uses TRBV6-5 and TRBJ2-3; tentative D call: TRBD2 (7 bases). Germline V gene data show CDR1 as MNHEY and CDR2 as SVGAGI. Trimming shortened V by 11 bases and J by 2 bases, and 20 bases separated the two germline ends. This CDR3 has 15 residues. The CDR3 region is CAGRVGGHDTDTQYF. CDR3 DNA sequence: TGTGCCGGACGCGTCGGGGGGCACGACACAGATACGCAGTATTTT.

This clone was recorded a few times. The chain uses TRBV9 and TRBJ2-7; D is perhaps TRBD2 (6 bases). The CDR3 loop spans 13 amino acids. The V and J ends lost 4 bases and 2 bases respectively, with 10 bases between them. From germline, CDR1 is SGDLS and CDR2 YYNGEE. Here the CDR3 DNA reads TGTGCCAGCAGCAGGGACTCAGCCTACGAGCAGTACTTC. It encodes CASSRDSAYEQYF.

This chain uses TRBV28 with TRBJ1-2, with D possibly matching TRBD1 (6 bases). This CDR3 has 15 amino acids. V shed 2 bases and J shed 8 bases, with 18 bases lying between them. Germline V gene sequence: CDR1 MDHEN, CDR2 SYDVKM. The CDR3 is CASSLLAGVRGGYTF. The CDR3 DNA reads as TGTGCCAGCAGTTTACTGGCAGGGGTGCGTGGGGGCTACACCTTC.

This chain joins TRBV27 and TRBJ1-2; TRBD1 might be the D (5 bases). Germline CDR1 and CDR2: MNHEY and SMNVEV (reference sequence). The CDR3 loop spans 13 amino acids. The V end was cut by 2 bases, the J end by 7 bases, with 11 bases between. In nucleotides, the CDR3 is TGTGCCAGCAGTTTAATTGGGGGGGGTGGCTACACCTTC. Translating it yields CASSLIGGGGYTF.

V usage is TRBV5-4 and J usage is TRBJ2-3, with D possibly TRBD1 on 6 matching bases. Trimming took 7 bases from V and 5 from J, leaving 14 bases between them. Germline CDR1 SGHNT, CDR2 YYREEE (reference sequence). The CDR3 has 13 amino acids. CDR3 residues: CASRVGAGDTQYF. The DNA of the CDR3 is TGTGCCAGCCGTGTGGGGGCGGGAGATACGCAGTATTTT. The variable domain in full, completed from reference TRBV5-4 and TRBJ2-3, reads ETGVTQSPTHLIKTRGQQVTLRCSSQSGHNTVSWYQQALGQGPQFIFQYYREEENGRGNFPPRFSGLQFPNYSSELNVNALELDDSALYLCASRVGAGDTQYFGPGTRLTVL.

The chain couples TRBV24-1 to TRBJ1-5; 10 nucleotides match TRBD1. V shed 5 bases and J 0 bases; nucleotides not matched to a gene: 3. The germline CDR1 and CDR2 sequences are KGHDR and SFDVKD. This CDR3 is built from 16 residues. Here the CDR3 reads CATSGRDRGSNQPQHF. In DNA form, the CDR3 reads TGTGCCACCAGTGGCCGGGACAGGGGTAGCAATCAGCCCCAGCATTTT.

The gene calls are TRBV18 and TRBJ2-3; 16 bases are shared with TRBD2. The CDR3 totals 21 residues. The germline V gene encodes CDR1 KGHSH and CDR2 LQKENI. With 3 bases clipped from V and 4 bases from J, the junction kept 16 bases outside the gene matches. CDR3 coding DNA: TGTGCCAGCTCACCTCCTAACCAACCCGGGACTAGCGGGGGGGCCTCAGATACGCAGTATTTT. Translation gives CASSPPNQPGTSGGASDTQYF.